Shown below are 5 T cell receptor beta chains from a single sample sequenced in a study of T-cell memory formation after mild COVID-19. TCRdb used MiXCR to reprocess the 5' RACE reads, holding one entry per CDR3 protein. Of tens of thousands of distinct CDR3 sequences listed, roughly 15% are singletons. The sample comprised PBMCs or a T cell subset sorted from them (not recorded which). The receptor source for this set is a man younger than 35 who had mild COVID-19 (a few samples of this study predate the infection). Cell type and time point are not known.

In its sample, this clonotype was seen a few times. The chain uses TRBV12-3 or TRBV12-4 and TRBJ2-2, with D possibly matching TRBD2 (6 bases). V was cut by 0 bases and J by 4 bases, with 9 bases left in between. The CDR3 runs 15 residues. The CDR3 DNA reads as TGTGCCAGCAGTTTAGCGGGGGGACTCACCGGGGAGCTGTTTTTT. Encoded protein: CASSLAGGLTGELFF.

The rearrangement links TRBV12-3 or TRBV12-4 to TRBJ2-7; D unclear. Trimming shortened V by 2 bases and J by 7 bases, and 6 bases separated the two germline ends. CDR3 size: 11 residues. CDR3 nucleotide sequence: TGTGCCAGCAGTTTACTGGGGGAGCAGTACTTC. Encoded protein: CASSLLGEQYF.

This clonotype was seen repeatedly, ten times or more. The genes are TRBV3-1 and TRBJ2-1, with D possibly being TRBD2 (5 bases). V lost 4 bases and J 9 bases, leaving 19 bases between the germline ends. The CDR3 is 15 amino acids. Germline lookup yields CDR1 LGHDT and CDR2 YNNKEL (reference sequence). The CDR3 reads CASSPELVITGEQFF. In nucleotides, the CDR3 is TGTGCCAGCAGCCCCGAACTAGTTATTACGGGTGAGCAGTTCTTC.

V is TRBV4-1 and J is TRBJ1-4, with no clear D. V lost 0 bases and J lost 8, with 16 bases in between. The length of the CDR3 is 16 residues. Germline CDR1 and CDR2: MGHRA and YSYEKL. The CDR3 DNA reads TGCGCCAGCAGCCAAGAAACGCCCGACAAGCGGGAAAAACTGTTTTTT. Translating it yields CASSQETPDKREKLFF.

The chain combines TRBV5-4 with TRBJ2-3; D is uncertain. CDR1 and CDR2 (germline): SGHNT, YYREEE (reference sequence). V gave up 0 bases and J gave up 5 bases, with 4 bases separating them. The CDR3 contains 12 residues. The CDR3 bases are TGTGCCAGCAGCTTGGGTCGAGATACGCAGTATTTT. This codes for CASSLGRDTQYF.